Following are 25 T cell receptor delta chains from one sample sequenced in a study of γδ T cells in repeated Plasmodium falciparum infection. Gammadelta T cells were flow-sorted from PBMC into Vgamma9/Vdelta2+ and Vdelta2-negative populations for bulk analysis. TCRdb reapplied CATT to the multiplex PCR reads. The top ten clones hold approximately 9.6% of a sample with tens of thousands of delta-chain clones, 0.8% to 1% of them seen once. The sample consisted of gamma-delta T cells from blood. These receptors all come from a pool of human donors (malaria-infected and uninfected, not separated).

In this sample, this clone turned up a few times. A read error likely explains why the TCRdb protein, taken from a much larger clone, differs from this DNA's translation at residue 15; the protein shown is translated from the DNA. The V gene is listed as TRDV1; no J gene was called; the table's D gene call, TRDD3, was not cross checked with the DNA. Germline loops: CDR1 TSWWSYY, CDR2 QGS. The CDR3 runs 17 residues. The CDR3 nucleotides read TGTGCTCTTGGGGAACGTGGGGGGATACTAGTCACCGATAAACCCATCTTT. This translates into CALGERGGILVTDKPIF.

There are a few counts of this clone. A single base is all that separates this from a far larger clone, so a read error is likely. The sample has other DNA sequences that encode this CDR3 too. This rearrangement joins TRDV1 to TRDJ1; TRDD3 matches at 8 bases. TCRdb supplies no J gene; here it was assigned by aligning the nucleotide sequence to germline. The CDR3 has 18 amino acids. Germline V CDR1 and CDR2: TSWWSYY, QGS. The CDR3 DNA follows: TGTGCTCTCGGGGCCATTCCCCTGGGGATACCTTACACCGATAAACTCATCTTT. Translating gives CALGAIPLGIPYTDKLIF.

On this clone: This may be a read error, as it is one base from a much larger clone. The chain is built from TRDV1 and TRDJ1; D is uncertain. TCRdb is silent on the J gene; assignment here came from matching the DNA to germline. Per germline, CDR1 TSWWSYY and CDR2 QGS. Deletions cut 1 base from V and 0 bases from J, with 18 bases between. The CDR3 extends over 18 amino acids. The CDR3 is CALGEPLWSGSYTDKLIF. CDR3 nucleotide sequence: TGTGCTCTTGGGGAACCTCTCTGGTCGGGCTCGTACACCGATAAACTCATCTTT.

This clone turned up a few times. This DNA's translation differs at residue 14 from TCRdb's protein, which comes from a much larger clone; a read error is likely, and the protein shown is translated from the DNA. CDR3 DNA sequence: TGTGCCTGTGACACCGTGGCCCTGGGGGATACGCATCACAACGATAAACTCATCTTT. Its translation is CACDTVALGDTHHNDKLIF. The genes are TRDV2 and TRDJ1; the match to TRDD3 covers 12 bases. The CDR3 is 19 residues long. The germline V gene has CDR1 GEAIGNYY and CDR2 EKD. The ends lost 0 bases at V and 4 bases at J; junction bases unmatched: 14.

Regarding this clone: A read error likely explains why the TCRdb protein, taken from a much larger clone, differs from this DNA's translation at residue 4; the protein shown is translated from the DNA. The rearrangement joins TRDV2 to TRDJ1, with TRDD3 matching over 10 bases. From germline, CDR1 is GEAIGNYY and CDR2 EKD. This CDR3 is 21 amino acids long. CDR3 sequence reads: CACYTVSPPTVLGDHTDKLIF. Here the CDR3 DNA reads TGTGCCTGTTACACCGTCTCACCTCCGACCGTACTGGGGGATCACACCGATAAACTCATCTTT.

Comment on this clone: The TCRdb record carries a much larger clone's protein, which differs from this DNA's translation at residue 17; a read error is the likely cause, and the protein listed here is the DNA translation. Here the CDR3 DNA reads TGTGCCTGTTCTTCCTTGGGTACTGGGGGACCTTACACCGATAAACTCACCTTT. Its protein is CACSSLGTGGPYTDKLTF. The chain joins TRDV2 to TRDJ1; 9 positions agree with TRDD3. The germline V gene has CDR1 GEAIGNYY and CDR2 EKD. The CDR3 length is 18 residues.

A remark on this clone: TCRdb lists the protein of a much larger clone for this DNA, which differs at residue 14, so this is likely a read error; the protein given here is translated from the DNA itself. No J gene was called, and the V gene is TRDV1; the D call of TRDD3 is as the table states it, not checked on the DNA. The CDR3 length is 17 residues. Germline CDR1 is TSWWSYY and CDR2 is QGS. The CDR3 here is CALGEQLLRSGGSSLIF. The DNA for the CDR3 is TGTGCTCTTGGGGAACAACTCCTACGGTCTGGGGGATCGAGTCTCATCTTT.

This clone was recorded at least ten times. This DNA translates differently at residue 11 from the TCRdb protein, which is that of a much larger clone; a read error is likely, and the protein shown is the DNA's own translation. This chain links TRDV2 with TRDJ1; TRDD3 matches 9 bases. As TCRdb names no J gene, one was assigned here on the basis of a DNA match to germline. Germline V gene data show CDR1 as GEAIGNYY and CDR2 as EKD. The CDR3 runs 18 residues. J was trimmed by 0 bases and V by 4 bases; bases with no gene match: 14. Written as DNA, the CDR3 is TGTGCCTGTGAGAAACTGGGGGAATCTGCAGCCCACACCGATAAACTCATCTTT. This encodes CACEKLGESAAHTDKLIF.

This clone appeared many times. A much larger clone sits a single nucleotide away, making a read error possible. The sample contains more than one DNA sequence encoding this CDR3. The chain combines TRDV1 with TRDJ2; 9 nucleotides match TRDD3. Germline CDR1 and CDR2: TSWWSYY and QGS. The CDR3 is 21 amino acids. CDR3 nucleotides: TGTGCTCTTGGGGAACTCCTTGCCGACTGGGGGAGATCCCCTTTGACAGCACAACTCTTCTTC. Protein sequence: CALGELLADWGRSPLTAQLFF.

A few counts support this clone. The protein in TCRdb stems from a much larger clone and differs at residue 5 from this DNA's translation, likely a read error; here the protein is translated from the DNA. The chain joins TRDV1 to TRDJ1; 9 nucleotides align to TRDD3. The V segment lost 2 bases and the J segment 0 bases; nucleotides outside the gene matches: 10. Germline lookup yields CDR1 TSWWSYY and CDR2 QGS. CDR3 length: 18 amino acids. In nucleotides, the CDR3 is TGTGCTCTTGGGGAAACGGACGGGGGATACCTCTACACCGATAAACTCATCTTT. Its translation: CALGETDGGYLYTDKLIF.

In its sample, this clone was seen a few times. This likely traces to a read error, being one base from a far larger clone. Other DNA sequences of this sample code for an identical CDR3. The V gene call is TRDV2, and the J gene call is absent; no DNA check was done on the table's D call, TRDD3. Looked up from germline, CDR1 is GEAIGNYY and CDR2 is EKD. The CDR3 covers 20 residues. The CDR3 loop reads CACDTDQNWGIEGYTDKLIF. The CDR3 nucleotides are TGTGCCTGTGACACTGATCAAAACTGGGGGATCGAAGGGTACACCGATAAACTCATCTTC.

To note about this clone: This likely traces to a read error, being one base from a far larger clone. Other DNA sequences in the sample encode the same CDR3. This chain connects TRDV1 to TRDJ1; TRDD3 aligns across 8 bases. This CDR3 has 19 residues. CDR1 is TSWWSYY, CDR2 QGS, per germline. J was trimmed by 0 bases and V by 3 bases; bases with no gene match: 15. CDR3 in amino acids: CALGELSYQGDSYTDKLIF. Written as DNA, the CDR3 is TGTGCTCTTGGGGAGCTATCCTACCAGGGGGATAGCTACACCGATAAACTCATCTTT.

This clone was recorded many times. TCRdb pairs this DNA with a much larger clone's protein that differs at residue 9, likely a read error; the protein shown was translated from the DNA. The chain employs TRDV2 and TRDJ1; 8 bases match TRDD3. Germline V gene data show CDR1 as GEAIGNYY and CDR2 as EKD. The CDR3 is made up of 15 amino acids. The V gene end was trimmed by 0 bases and the J gene end by 5 bases; junction bases not matched to a gene: 7. The CDR3 coding sequence is TGTGCCTGTGACACCGTGGGGGGATATAAAGATAAACTCATCTTT. Translating gives CACDTVGGYKDKLIF.

A remark on this clone: The protein given by TCRdb reflects a much larger clone and differs at residue 11 from this DNA's translation, likely from a read error; the protein shown is the DNA's translation. V is TRDV2 and J is TRDJ1; D may be TRDD3 (6 bases). There are 15 residues in the CDR3. Looked up from germline, CDR1 is GEAIGNYY and CDR2 is EKD. Trimming cost V 3 bases and J 7 bases, with 20 bases left between them. Written as DNA, the CDR3 is TGTGCCTGTGACGCTGGGGACCCCAAGGACGGTAAACTCATCTTT. Translating gives CACDAGDPKDGKLIF.

This clone appeared a few times. TCRdb has a much larger clone's protein, which differs at residue 14 from the translation of this DNA, likely because of a read error; what is shown is the protein translated from the DNA. The gene calls are TRDV1 and TRDJ1; TRDD3 agrees at 8 bases. Germline CDR1 reads TSWWSYY; CDR2 reads QGS. CDR3 size: 18 residues. The ends lost 1 base at V and 7 bases at J; junction bases unmatched: 17. CDR3 sequence reads: CALGEPLRDTWQAGKLIF. The CDR3 DNA follows: TGTGCTCTTGGGGAACCTTTAAGGGATACGTGGCAGGCCGGTAAACTCATCTTT.

Within the sample, this clone is medium-sized. Other DNA sequences in this specimen translate into the identical CDR3. This chain joins TRDV1 and TRDJ1, with 8 bases identical to TRDD3. V shed 1 base and J 2 bases; nucleotides not matched to a gene: 9. The CDR3 consists of 17 residues. The germline gives CDR1 TSWWSYY, CDR2 QGS. CDR3 DNA: TGTGCTCTTGGGGAACGGCCTCCGGGGGATATAACCGATAAACTCATCTTT. It yields the protein CALGERPPGDITDKLIF.

This clone was recorded a few times. The TCRdb record carries a much larger clone's protein, which differs from this DNA's translation at residue 16; a read error is the likely cause, and the protein listed here is the DNA translation. J is TRDJ1 and V is TRDV2; 8 nucleotides match TRDD2. The J gene is absent in TCRdb and was assigned here via DNA matching to germline. This CDR3 has 21 residues. The V segment lost 1 base and the J segment 3 bases; nucleotides outside the gene matches: 24. Germline V gives CDR1 GEAIGNYY, CDR2 EKD. The CDR3 reads CACDTLLPRLVVGSAADKLIF. DNA for the CDR3: TGTGCCTGTGACACGCTCCTTCCTAGATTGGTGGTTGGCTCCGCAGCCGATAAACTCATCTTT.

A few counts support this clone. The protein held in TCRdb is that of a much larger clone and does not match this DNA's translation at residue 8, likely because of a read error; the protein shown is translated from the DNA. The chain recombines TRDV2 with TRDJ1; 10 nucleotides agree with TRDD3. Trimming removed 0 bases from V and 1 base from J; junction bases left unmatched: 10. There are 18 residues in the CDR3. Germline CDR1 is GEAIGNYY and CDR2 is EKD. CDR3 in DNA: TGTGCCTGTGACACCGTGACCCGGGGGATACGCCGCACCGATAAACTCATCTTT. Translated: CACDTVTRGIRRTDKLIF.

There are many counts of this clone. The sample contains more than one DNA sequence encoding this CDR3. The chain uses TRDV1 and TRDJ1; 10 nucleotides line up with TRDD3. CDR1 and CDR2 (germline): TSWWSYY, QGS. The CDR3 sequence is 20 residues long. The J segment lost 2 bases and the V segment lost 3 bases, leaving 18 bases of the junction unmatched. CDR3 nucleotide sequence: TGTGCTCTTGGGGAGCTCAAACTACTGGGGGATCCTCGGGGTACCGATAAACTCATCTTT. This codes for CALGELKLLGDPRGTDKLIF.

This clone was recorded a few times. A clone one base away is much larger, so this may be a read error. V and J are TRDV1 and TRDJ1; D may be TRDD2 (6 bases). As TCRdb names no J gene, one was assigned here on the basis of a DNA match to germline. Germline CDR1 and CDR2: TSWWSYY and QGS. CDR3 length: 16 residues. The V gene lost 1 base and the J gene lost 10 bases, with 22 bases spanning the gap. The CDR3 DNA reads as TGTGCTCTTGGGGAACGGGCTCCTACGGTGTTCTTCGGACTCATCTTT. As protein: CALGERAPTVFFGLIF.

Concerning this clone itself: TCRdb's listed protein matches a much larger clone and diverges from this DNA's translation at residue 2, likely through a read error; the protein shown comes from the DNA. The V gene is TRDV1, the J gene TRDJ1, with TRDD3 matching over 7 bases. This CDR3 has 22 amino acids. In germline, CDR1 is TSWWSYY, CDR2 QGS. The CDR3 loop reads CSLGKVRVSTRWGLTYTDKLIF. CDR3 bases: TGTTCTCTTGGGAAAGTAAGAGTCTCAACCCGCTGGGGGCTTACGTACACCGATAAACTCATCTTT.

This clone was seen a handful of times. TCRdb's protein for this DNA is that of a much larger clone and differs from the translation at residue 11, likely a read error; the protein shown is the DNA translation. V gene TRDV2 combines with J gene TRDJ1; 12 positions agree with TRDD3. CDR1 and CDR2 (germline): GEAIGNYY, EKD. The ends lost 0 bases at V and 1 base at J; junction bases unmatched: 11. This CDR3 is 19 amino acids long. CDR3 nucleotide sequence: TGTGCCTGTGACACCGAGTACTGGGGGATACCCTTGGGCACCGATAAACTCATCTTT. Translated: CACDTEYWGIPLGTDKLIF.

This clone occurred a few times. This DNA's translation and the protein TCRdb lists, from a much larger clone, do not match at residue 3, likely due to a read error; the protein shown is translated from the DNA. This chain links TRDV2 with TRDJ1; TRDD3 matches at 12 bases. Matching the DNA to germline supplied the J gene, which TCRdb does not give. Germline V gene data show CDR1 as GEAIGNYY and CDR2 as EKD. CDR3 length: 18 amino acids. CDR3 in amino acids: CARDSRYWGIPGTDKLIF. In DNA form, the CDR3 reads TGTGCCCGTGACTCCCGGTACTGGGGGATACCAGGCACCGATAAACTCATCTTT.

As for this clone: A read error is the likely source, as a far larger clone sits one nucleotide away. The sample contains more than one DNA sequence encoding this CDR3. The chain joins TRDV1 to TRDJ1; D not certain. Assignment of the J gene here rests on matching the DNA to germline, because TCRdb gives none. The germline CDR1 and CDR2 sequences are TSWWSYY and QGS. V dropped 1 base and J dropped 5 bases, with 23 bases sitting between them. The CDR3 runs 18 residues. CDR3 region: CALGERPKEYRCADKLIF. The CDR3, as DNA: TGTGCTCTTGGGGAACGCCCTAAGGAATATCGGTGTGCTGATAAACTCATCTTT.

In the case of this clone: TCRdb's entry gives the protein of a much larger clone, which mismatches this DNA's translation at residue 6, likely from a read error; the protein reported here is translated from the DNA. This chain joins TRDV1 and TRDJ1; the match to TRDD3 covers 10 bases. The CDR3 sequence is 19 residues long. Germline CDR1 and CDR2: TSWWSYY and QGS. J was trimmed by 0 bases and V by 2 bases; bases with no gene match: 12. The CDR3 here is CALGETSWGIQGYTDKLIF. In nucleotides, the CDR3 is TGTGCTCTTGGGGAAACCTCTTGGGGGATACAAGGGTACACCGATAAACTCATCTTT.